This entry concerns a single T cell receptor beta chain. Its antigen is unidentified. The record originates from a study of T cells expressing NK-cell markers. Looking at the study overall: Seven donors tested HCMV-seropositive and one tested seronegative among the eight sequenced. Findings and limits, study-wide: A range of about 1.0-8% of CD8+ T cells consisted of dominant NKG2C+ clonotypes in about six donors. One observes that, in four donors, these clonotypes were also the leading ones within the CD3+CD56-NKG2C+ fraction.

Germline loops: CDR1 KGHSH, CDR2 LQKENI. This CDR3 contains 14 residues. No DNA is given; TCRdb re-called the 5' RACE reads and lists each CDR3 protein once. Its table records over 250,000 distinct CDR3 sequences. The sequence was obtained from a woman aged 18 to 75 in good health. V usage is TRBV18 and J usage is TRBJ1-2; TCRdb's D call, TRBD1, is unchecked because there is no DNA. Sequencing was performed on blood T cells: a sorted CD56 or NKG2C T cell subset, CD4+ or CD8+ T cells, or bulk PBMC T cells (not recorded which). The CDR3 sequence is CASSFAPGNYGYTF.